This T cell receptor beta chain was sequenced during a study of beta chain features in type 1 diabetes (dated 2018 in TCRdb). Looking at the study overall: Mean age, gender distribution, total cell number and subset yield were not different between patients and healthy donors. A total of some 110 million sorted cells were examined across all samples, and a strong correlation was observed between cell number per subset and RNA yield. In the study, TCRB repertoires of sorted circulating CD4+ T cell subsets from recently diagnosed type 1 diabetes patients were compared with those of matched healthy donors. Whereas all 30 or so donors provided naive and central memory subsets, regulatory and stem cell-like memory subsets were isolated from just 8 patients and roughly 8 healthy donors.

From each donor, a single peripheral blood sample of about 116 mL on average was drawn into heparinised tubes. Naive, central memory, regulatory and stem cell-like memory CD4+ T cells were sorted on a BD FACSAria II using a panel including CD45RO, CCR7, CD25, CD127, CD95 and CD27. A purity above 95% was achieved for all sorted populations. PBMCs were separated immediately by Lymphoprep density gradient centrifugation and were stained directly, without being cultured. To minimize batch effects, samples were stained and sorted in pairs, one healthy donor with one patient per experiment. The entire isolated RNA was reverse transcribed using the High Capacity cDNA Reverse Transcription Kit, and thus expressed TCRB transcripts were sequenced. Deep immunoSEQ sequencing was performed on naive, central memory and regulatory T cell samples, with an average of around 3.5 million total reads per sample. Sorted cells were lysed in RLT buffer, and RNA was extracted using DNase-treated RNeasy Micro or Mini kits according to cell number. Each cell subset was processed separately to prevent cross-contamination, with patient and healthy donor samples processed together. TCRB sequences were amplified from cDNA with the immunoSEQ multiplex PCR, producing 87-bp fragments spanning the CDR3 region. The amplicons were sequenced using the Illumina HiSeq platform. Turning to the authors' computational methods: PCR bias was computationally corrected using synthetic template baselines, reads within Hamming distance 2 were collapsed, and singletons that could not be merged were discarded. Reads were aligned against IMGT so that V, D and J genes, CDR3 length and insertions or deletions at six rearrangement sites could be assigned. Clonotype counts were normalized to sorted cell number within each subset before computing true diversity and Gini coefficients with the tcR R package. The overlap coefficient, calculated on TCRB nucleotide sequences, was used to measure repertoire sharing. TCRdb mirrors the immuneACCESS table, restricted to in-frame sequences. Some clones are absent from its copies; in checked studies, under half trace to an unresolved V gene, and the reason for the others is unknown. The DNA was the basis for D and trimming; V, J and clone size are from that table. The sample table lists 140,000 to 150,000 clones, roughly 50% of them with a count of one. Clones ranked in the top ten supply roughly 0.4% of the sample.

The CDR3, cysteine through phenylalanine, is 13 amino acids long. CDR3 DNA only is kept here, 39 bases in frame from base 1. This clone was picked up a small number of times. Its antigen has not been determined. Per-nucleotide qualities are absent, and no much larger clonotype sits a single base away. The investigation overall reported the following: The naive, central memory and regulatory TCRB repertoires appeared to resemble one another more closely among patients than among healthy donors. HLA sub-analyses involved small numbers of individuals, so any influence of HLA type on TCRB rearrangement remained unresolved. Sequencing cDNA rather than genomic DNA could over-represent highly expressing activated cells, although activation and CD3 levels did not differ between groups. A moderate but significant shortening of TCRB CDR3 length was observed in type 1 diabetes patients in all four CD4+ subsets. PCR may preferentially amplify shorter templates, but because patient and control samples were amplified and corrected together, any resulting skew would affect both groups equally. Fewer insertions and more nucleotide deletions at VDJ recombination sites were observed in patients with type 1 diabetes, implying thymic rearrangement abnormalities.

The receptor's source is a man between 18 and 29 years old in good health. Recombination connected TRBV21-1 to TRBJ2-5; TRBD2 is the table's D call and was not checked against the DNA. TRBV21-1 is a known pseudogene. Sequenced: Tregs from blood. The cell subset or site label, read with the paper, signifies: regulatory CD4+ T cells. CDR3 loop: CASSTRLVETQYF. The sequenced DNA: TGTGCCAGCAGCACACGACTAGTAGAGACCCAGTACTTC.